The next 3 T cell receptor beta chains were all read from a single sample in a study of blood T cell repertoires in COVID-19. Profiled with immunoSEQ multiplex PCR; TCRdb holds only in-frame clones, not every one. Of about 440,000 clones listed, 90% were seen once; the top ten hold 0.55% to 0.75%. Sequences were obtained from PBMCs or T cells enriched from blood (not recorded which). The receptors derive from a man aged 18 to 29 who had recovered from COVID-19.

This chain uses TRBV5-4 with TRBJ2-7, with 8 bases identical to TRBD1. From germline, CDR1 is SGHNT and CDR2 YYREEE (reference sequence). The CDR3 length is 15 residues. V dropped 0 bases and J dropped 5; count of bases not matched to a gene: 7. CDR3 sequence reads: CASSLDQTGVNEQYF. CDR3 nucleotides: TGTGCCAGCAGCTTGGATCAGACAGGGGTTAACGAGCAGTACTTC.

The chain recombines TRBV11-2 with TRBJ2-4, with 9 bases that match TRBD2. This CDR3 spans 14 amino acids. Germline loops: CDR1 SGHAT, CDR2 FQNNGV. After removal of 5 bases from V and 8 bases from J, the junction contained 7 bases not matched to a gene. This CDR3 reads CASSRRGLADIQYF. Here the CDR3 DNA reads TGTGCCAGCAGCCGAAGGGGACTAGCTGACATTCAGTACTTC.

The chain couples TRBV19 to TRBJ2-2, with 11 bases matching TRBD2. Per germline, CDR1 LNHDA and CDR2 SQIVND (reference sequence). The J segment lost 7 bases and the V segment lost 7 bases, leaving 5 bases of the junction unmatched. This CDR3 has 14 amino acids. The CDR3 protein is CASTTSGGGGELFF. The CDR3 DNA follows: TGTGCCAGTACCACTAGCGGGGGTGGCGGGGAGCTGTTTTTT. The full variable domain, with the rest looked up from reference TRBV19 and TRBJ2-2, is DGGITQSPKYLFRKEGQNVTLSCEQNLNHDAMYWYRQDPGQGLRLIYYSQIVNDFQKGDIAEGYSVSREKKESFPLTVTSAQKNPTAFYLCASTTSGGGGELFFGEGSRLTVL.